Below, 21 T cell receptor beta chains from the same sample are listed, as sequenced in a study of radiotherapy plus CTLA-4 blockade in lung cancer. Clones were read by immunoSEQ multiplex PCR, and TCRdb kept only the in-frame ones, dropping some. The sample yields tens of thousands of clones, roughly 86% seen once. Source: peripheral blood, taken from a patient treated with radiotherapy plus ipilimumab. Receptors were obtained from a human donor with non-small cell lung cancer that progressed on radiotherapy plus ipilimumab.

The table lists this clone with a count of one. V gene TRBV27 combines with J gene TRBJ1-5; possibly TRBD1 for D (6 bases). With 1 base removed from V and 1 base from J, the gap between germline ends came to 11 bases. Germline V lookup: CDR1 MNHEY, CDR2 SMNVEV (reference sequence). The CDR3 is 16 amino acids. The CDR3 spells CASSLLATGSNQPQHF. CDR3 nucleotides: TGTGCCAGCAGTTTATTAGCGACAGGAAGCAATCAGCCCCAGCATTTT.

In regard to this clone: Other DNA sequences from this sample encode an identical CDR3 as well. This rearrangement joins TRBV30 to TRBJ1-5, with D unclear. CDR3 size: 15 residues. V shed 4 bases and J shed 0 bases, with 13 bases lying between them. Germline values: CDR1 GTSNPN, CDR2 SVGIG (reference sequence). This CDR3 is CAWNPTRGSNQPQHF. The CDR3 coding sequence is TGTGCCTGGAACCCGACGCGGGGTAGCAATCAGCCCCAGCATTTT. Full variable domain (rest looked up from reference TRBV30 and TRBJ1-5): SQTIHQWPATLVQPVGSPLSLECTVEGTSNPNLYWYRQAAGRGLQLLFYSVGIGQISSEVPQNLSASRPQDRQFILSSKKLLLSDSGFYLCAWNPTRGSNQPQHFGDGTRLSIL.

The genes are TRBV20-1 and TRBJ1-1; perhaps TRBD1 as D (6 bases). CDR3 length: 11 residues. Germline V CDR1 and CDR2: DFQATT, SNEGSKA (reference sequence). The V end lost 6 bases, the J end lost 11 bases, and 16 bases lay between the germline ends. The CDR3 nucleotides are TGCAGTGCGCCCAGGGGACCCGTGGCTTTCTTT. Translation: CSAPRGPVAFF.

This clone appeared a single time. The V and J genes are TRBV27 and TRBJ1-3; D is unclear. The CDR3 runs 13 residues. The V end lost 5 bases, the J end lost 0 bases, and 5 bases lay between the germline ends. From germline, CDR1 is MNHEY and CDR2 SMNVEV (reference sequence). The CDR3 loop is CASSGSSGNTIYF. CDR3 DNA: TGTGCCAGCAGTGGGAGCTCTGGAAACACCATATATTTT.

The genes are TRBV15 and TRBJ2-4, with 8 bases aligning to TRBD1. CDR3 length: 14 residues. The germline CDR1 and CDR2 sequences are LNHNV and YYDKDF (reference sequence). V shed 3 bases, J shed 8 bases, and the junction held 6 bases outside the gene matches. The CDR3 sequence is CATSRRQGLDIQYF. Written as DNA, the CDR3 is TGTGCCACCAGCAGGAGACAGGGGTTGGACATTCAGTACTTC. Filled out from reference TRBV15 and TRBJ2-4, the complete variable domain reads DAMVIQNPRYQVTQFGKPVTLSCSQTLNHNVMYWYQQKSSQAPKLLFHYYDKDFNNEADTPDNFQSRRPNTSFCFLDIRSPGLGDTAMYLCATSRRQGLDIQYFGAGTRLSVL.

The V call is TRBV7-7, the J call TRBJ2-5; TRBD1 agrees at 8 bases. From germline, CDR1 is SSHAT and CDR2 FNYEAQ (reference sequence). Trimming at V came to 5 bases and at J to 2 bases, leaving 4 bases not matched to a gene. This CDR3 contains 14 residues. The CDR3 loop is CASSKGQAQETQYF. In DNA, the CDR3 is TGTGCCAGCAGCAAGGGACAGGCTCAAGAGACCCAGTACTTC. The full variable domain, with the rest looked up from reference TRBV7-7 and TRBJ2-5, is GAGVSQSPRYKVTKRGQDVTLRCDPISSHATLYWYQQALGQGPEFLTYFNYEAQPDKSGLPSDRFSAERPEGSISTLTIQRTEQRDSAMYRCASSKGQAQETQYFGPGTRLLVL.

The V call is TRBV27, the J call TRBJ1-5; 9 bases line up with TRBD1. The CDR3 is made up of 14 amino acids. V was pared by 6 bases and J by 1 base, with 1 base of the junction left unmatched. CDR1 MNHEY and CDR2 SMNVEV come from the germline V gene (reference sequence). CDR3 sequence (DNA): TGTGCCAGCAGAGGGACAGGGAGCAATCAGCCCCAGCATTTT. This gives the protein CASRGTGSNQPQHF.

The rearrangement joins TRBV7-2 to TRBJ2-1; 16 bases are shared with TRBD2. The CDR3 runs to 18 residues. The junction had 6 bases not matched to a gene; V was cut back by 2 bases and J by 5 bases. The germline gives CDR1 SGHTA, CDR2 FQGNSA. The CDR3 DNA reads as TGTGCCAGCAGCTTATGGGGGACTAGCGGGAGGGGAAACAATGAGCAGTTCTTC. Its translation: CASSLWGTSGRGNNEQFF.

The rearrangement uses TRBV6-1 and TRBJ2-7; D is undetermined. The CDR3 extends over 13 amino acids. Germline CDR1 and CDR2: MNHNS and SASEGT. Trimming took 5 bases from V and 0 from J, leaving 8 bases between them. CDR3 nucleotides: TGTGCCAGCAGTTATCCGGGCTCCTACGAGCAGTACTTC. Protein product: CASSYPGSYEQYF.

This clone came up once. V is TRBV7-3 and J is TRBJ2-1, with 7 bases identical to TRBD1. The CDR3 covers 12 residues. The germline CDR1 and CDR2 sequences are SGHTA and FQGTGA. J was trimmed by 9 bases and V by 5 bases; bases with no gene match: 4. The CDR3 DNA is TGTGCCAGCAGCGCTTCAGGGGGTGAGCAGTTCTTC. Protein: CASSASGGEQFF. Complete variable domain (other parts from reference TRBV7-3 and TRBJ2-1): GAGVSQTPSNKVTEKGKYVELRCDPISGHTALYWYRQSLGQGPEFLIYFQGTGAADDSGLPNDRFFAVRPEGSVSTLKIQRTERGDSAVYLCASSASGGEQFFGPGTRLTVL.

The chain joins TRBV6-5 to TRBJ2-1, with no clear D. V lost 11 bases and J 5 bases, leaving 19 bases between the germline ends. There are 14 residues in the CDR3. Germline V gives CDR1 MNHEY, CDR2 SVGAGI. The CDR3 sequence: CAPRAPEKHNEQFF. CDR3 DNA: TGTGCCCCCCGGGCCCCAGAAAAACACAATGAGCAGTTCTTC.

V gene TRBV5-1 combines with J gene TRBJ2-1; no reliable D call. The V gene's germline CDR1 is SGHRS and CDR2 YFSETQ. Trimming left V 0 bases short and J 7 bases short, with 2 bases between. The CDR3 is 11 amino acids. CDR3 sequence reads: CASSLDNEQFF. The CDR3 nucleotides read TGCGCCAGCAGCTTGGATAATGAGCAGTTCTTC.

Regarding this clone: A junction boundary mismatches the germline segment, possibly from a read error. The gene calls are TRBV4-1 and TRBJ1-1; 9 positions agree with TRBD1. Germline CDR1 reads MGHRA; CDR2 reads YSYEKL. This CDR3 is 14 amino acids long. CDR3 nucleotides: TGTGCCAGCAGCCCACAGGGGGCGGACACTGAAGCTTTCTTT. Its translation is CASSPQGADTEAFF.

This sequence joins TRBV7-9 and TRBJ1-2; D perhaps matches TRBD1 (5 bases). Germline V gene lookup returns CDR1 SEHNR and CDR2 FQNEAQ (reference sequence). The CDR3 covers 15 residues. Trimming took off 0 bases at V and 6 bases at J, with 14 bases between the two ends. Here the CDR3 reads CASSLARLQGDGYTF. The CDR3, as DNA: TGTGCCAGCAGCTTAGCGCGACTCCAAGGGGATGGCTACACCTTC.

The DNA for the CDR3 is TGCAGCGTTGAAGTAAATACGCAGTATTTT. Translating gives CSVEVNTQYF. The chain links TRBV29-1 to TRBJ2-3; D not resolved. The length of the CDR3 is 10 residues. Trimming took 1 base from V and 7 from J, leaving 3 bases between them. Germline loops: CDR1 SQVTM, CDR2 ANQGSEA.

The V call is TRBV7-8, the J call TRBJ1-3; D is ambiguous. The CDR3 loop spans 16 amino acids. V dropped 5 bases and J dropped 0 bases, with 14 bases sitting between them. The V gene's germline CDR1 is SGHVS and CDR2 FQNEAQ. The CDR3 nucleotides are TGTGCCAGCAGCATACTTCTGGCGAGCTCTGGAAACACCATATATTTT. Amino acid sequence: CASSILLASSGNTIYF.

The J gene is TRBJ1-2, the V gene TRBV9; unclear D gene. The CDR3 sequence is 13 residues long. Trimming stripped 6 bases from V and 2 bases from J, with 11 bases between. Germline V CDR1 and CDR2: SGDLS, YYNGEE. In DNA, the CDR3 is TGTGCCAGCACCCCGACCGGGAACTATGGCTACACCTTC. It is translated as CASTPTGNYGYTF.

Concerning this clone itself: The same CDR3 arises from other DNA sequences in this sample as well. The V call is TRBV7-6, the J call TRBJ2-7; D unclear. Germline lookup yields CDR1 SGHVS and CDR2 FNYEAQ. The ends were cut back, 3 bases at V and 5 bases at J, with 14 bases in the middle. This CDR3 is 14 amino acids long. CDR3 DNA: TGTGCCAGCAGCTTGGATGGGGTTTTAGACGAGCAGTACTTC. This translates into CASSLDGVLDEQYF.

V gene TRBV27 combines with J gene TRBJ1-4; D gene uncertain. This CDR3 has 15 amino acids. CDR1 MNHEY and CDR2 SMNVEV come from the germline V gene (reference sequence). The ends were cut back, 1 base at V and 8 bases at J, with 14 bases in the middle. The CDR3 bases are TGTGCCAGCAGTTTATTGGGAGTCCTCAGCGAAAAACTGTTTTTT. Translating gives CASSLLGVLSEKLFF.

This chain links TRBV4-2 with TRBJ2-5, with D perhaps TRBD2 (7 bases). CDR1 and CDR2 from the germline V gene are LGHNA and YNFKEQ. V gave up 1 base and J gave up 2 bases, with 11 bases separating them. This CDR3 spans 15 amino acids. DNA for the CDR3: TGTGCCAGCAGCCAAGCGGGGGGCGAACAAGAGACCCAGTACTTC. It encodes CASSQAGGEQETQYF.

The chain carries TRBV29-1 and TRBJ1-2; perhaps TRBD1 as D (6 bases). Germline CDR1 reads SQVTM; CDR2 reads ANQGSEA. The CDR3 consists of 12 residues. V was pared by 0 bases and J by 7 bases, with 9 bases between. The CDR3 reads CSVEDRGGGYTF. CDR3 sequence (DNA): TGCAGCGTTGAAGATCGAGGGGGTGGCTACACCTTC.